One sample yielded the 31 T cell receptor beta chains listed below, sequenced in a study of T-cell reconstitution after alpha-beta-depleted transplantation in children (dated by TCRdb to the mid-2010s). Library generation was performed with PCR. TCRdb records Illumina HiSeq 2500 as the sequencer. To normalize quantification of the TCRbeta repertoire, the TCR libraries were built with molecular barcoding that relied on unique molecular identifiers. TCRdb itself trimmed the public reads at Q25 with fastp, ran MiXCR and retained productive beta chains. Each entry is one CDR3 protein sequence, shown with its most common DNA and genes. The sample table contains about 490,000 distinct CDR3 sequences; only one count was recorded for more than 9% of them. The ten largest clones capture 2% of the sample. The treatment or condition label of this sample denotes: allogeneic hematopoietic cell transplantation with graft depleted of TCRalphabeta T cells and CD19 B cells.

The specimen was PBMCs, collected before TCRalphabeta/CD19-depleted stem cell transplant. Receptors originate from a child aged 2 to 10 with inherited bone marrow failure, due to receive a stem cell transplant.

This clonotype turned up a few times. The chain recombines TRBV12-3 or TRBV12-4 with TRBJ1-5; 7 bases are shared with TRBD1. The CDR3 runs to 15 residues. Germline trimming cut 6 bases from V and 7 bases from J; bases unmatched to any gene: 12. The DNA for the CDR3 is TGTGCCAGCAGCCCGAGACAGGGTATCGGGCAGCCCCAGCATTTT. Translated, it gives CASSPRQGIGQPQHF.

With respect to this clonotype: A single base separates this from a much larger clone, so it may be a read error. The rearrangement joins TRBV7-9 to TRBJ2-1; TRBD1 is a possible D gene (6 bases). Matching the DNA end better, TRBJ2-7 makes the J call doubtful. Germline lookup yields CDR1 SEHNR and CDR2 FQNEAQ (reference sequence). The CDR3 covers 13 residues. The CDR3 nucleotides read TGTGCCAGCAGGTTGGGGGCCTCCAATGAGCAGTACTTC. It translates to CASRLGASNEQYF.

This clonotype appeared once. The conserved phenylalanine or tryptophan is not found at the CDR3 terminus, so this likely reflects a read error. The DNA is left out, because the CDR3 cannot be placed on it with certainty; the CDR3 is given as TCRdb lists it. The J gene is TRBJ2-3, the V gene TRBV29-1; the table names TRBD1, a call not compared with the DNA. Germline V CDR1 and CDR2: SQVTM, ANQGSEA. The CDR3 is 14 residues long, counting both termini. CDR3 loop: CSVRRGRVTDTQCL.

Note on this clonotype: A much more abundant neighbour one base away suggests this may be a read error. J is TRBJ2-7 and V is TRBV20-1; 7 bases are a match to TRBD2. CDR3 size: 14 residues. The germline V gene encodes CDR1 DFQATT and CDR2 SNEGSKA (reference sequence). Unmatched junction bases numbered 9, after V lost 7 bases and J lost 0 bases. The CDR3 coding sequence is TGCAGTGTTTCCCGGGCGGGAGCCTCCTACGAGCAGTACTTC. Amino acid sequence: CSVSRAGASYEQYF.

This clonotype has a handful of counts. J is TRBJ2-2 and V is TRBV10-2; 8 bases map to TRBD1. This CDR3 is built from 15 residues. V shed 5 bases, J shed 3 bases, and the junction held 5 bases outside the gene matches. The germline CDR1 and CDR2 sequences are WSHSY and SAAADI. The CDR3 spells CASSRTGWYTGELFF. DNA of the CDR3: TGCGCCAGCAGTAGGACAGGGTGGTACACCGGGGAGCTGTTTTTT.

This clonotype showed up just a few times. The V gene is TRBV6-2 or TRBV6-3, the J gene TRBJ2-3; D is uncertain. The V gene lost 4 bases and the J gene lost 4 bases, with 15 bases spanning the gap. Germline CDR1 is MNHEY and CDR2 is SVGEGT. The CDR3 contains 15 residues. The DNA for the CDR3 is TGTGCCAGCAGTTCCCTAGAGTTCCCACCAGATACGCAGTATTTT. This encodes CASSSLEFPPDTQYF.

The sample holds many counts of this clonotype. The CDR3 reads CASRVVRGYSNQPQHF. For the CDR3, the DNA is TGTGCCAGCAGGGTCGTCCGGGGGTATAGCAATCAGCCCCAGCATTTT. J is TRBJ1-5 and V is TRBV7-9; TRBD1 is a possible D gene (5 bases). Germline V gene data show CDR1 as SEHNR and CDR2 as FQNEAQ (reference sequence). The CDR3 contains 16 residues. Trimming removed 6 bases at V and 0 bases at J, with 15 bases between.

The table lists this clonotype with many counts. The chain carries TRBV7-2 and TRBJ2-3; TRBD2 is a possible D gene (7 bases). Trimming removed 10 bases at V and 0 bases at J, with 20 bases between. The CDR3 loop spans 16 amino acids. The V gene's germline CDR1 is SGHTA and CDR2 FQGNSA. This CDR3 is CATSPRAGASTDTQYF. In DNA form, the CDR3 reads TGTGCCACGAGCCCTAGGGCGGGGGCTAGCACAGATACGCAGTATTTT.

A remark on this clonotype: A read error may be the cause here, since a much bigger clone is one base away. The rearrangement joins TRBV10-3 to TRBJ2-1; no reliable D call. CDR1 is ENHRY and CDR2 is SYGVKD in the germline V gene. The CDR3 runs 15 residues. V lost 5 bases and J lost 10, with 21 bases in between. The CDR3 nucleotides are TGTGCCATCAGTCCACCGACGTTGGCGCGTGAGGAGCAGTTCTTC. Its protein is CAISPPTLAREEQFF.

This clonotype was recorded many times. This CDR3 is CSANGNTEAFF. In DNA, the CDR3 is TGCAGTGCTAACGGGAACACTGAAGCTTTCTTT. The J gene is TRBJ1-1, the V gene TRBV20-1, with D unclear. Trimming pared 4 bases from V and 1 base from J, leaving 4 bases between. The length of the CDR3 is 11 residues. Germline V CDR1 and CDR2: DFQATT, SNEGSKA (reference sequence).

This clonotype was seen many times. The chain couples TRBV6-1 to TRBJ1-5; perhaps TRBD1 as D (5 bases). The CDR3 consists of 14 residues. V lost 6 bases and J lost 10, with 19 bases in between. The germline CDR1 and CDR2 sequences are MNHNS and SASEGT. Written as DNA, the CDR3 is TGTGCCAGCAGCTTCAGCAGGGTTTCCGAACCCCAGCATTTT. This translates into CASSFSRVSEPQHF.

This clonotype was observed a few times. The chain couples TRBV7-2 to TRBJ2-5, with 9 bases fitting TRBD2. The germline gives CDR1 SGHTA, CDR2 FQGNSA. The length of the CDR3 is 16 residues. J gave up 5 bases and V 5 bases, and 12 bases lay outside the gene matches. The CDR3 DNA reads TGTGCCAGCAGCCCCAGTTGGGGGCGGGAGGGGGAGACCCAGTACTTC. It specifies CASSPSWGREGETQYF.

This clonotype was recorded at least ten times. The CDR3: CSVVWIGGPDTQYF. CDR3 in DNA: TGCAGCGTTGTTTGGATAGGGGGCCCAGATACGCAGTATTTT. The V and J genes are TRBV29-1 and TRBJ2-3; 7 positions match TRBD1. CDR3 size: 14 residues. Trimming took 4 bases from V and 4 from J; bases not matched to a gene: 8. CDR1 is SQVTM, CDR2 ANQGSEA, per germline.

The sample holds many counts of this clonotype. The genes are TRBV7-9 and TRBJ2-1; possibly TRBD2 for D (5 bases). The V and J ends lost 4 bases and 9 bases respectively, with 13 bases between them. CDR1 is SEHNR, CDR2 FQNEAQ, per germline (reference sequence). This CDR3 comprises 13 residues. The CDR3 DNA sequence: TGTGCCAGCAGCTCACTAGATTCTCGTGAGCAGTTCTTC. Translated, it gives CASSSLDSREQFF.

This clonotype appeared many times. The genes are TRBV9 and TRBJ2-1; maybe TRBD1 (6 bases). V was shortened by 2 bases and J by 7 bases, with 16 bases between the two germline ends. This CDR3 region has 15 residues. CDR1 and CDR2 (germline): SGDLS, YYNGEE. The CDR3 bases are TGTGCCAGCAGCGTGGGACAAGGCCCCTTGAATGAGCAGTTCTTC. Protein sequence: CASSVGQGPLNEQFF.

This clonotype occurred many times. The chain links TRBV7-9 to TRBJ2-7; D is possibly TRBD1 (7 bases). Trimming took 0 bases from V and 3 from J, leaving 15 bases between them. Germline CDR1 reads SEHNR; CDR2 reads FQNEAQ (reference sequence). This CDR3 spans 16 amino acids. CDR3 in DNA: TGTGCCAGCAGCTTAGCAATTGGTCAGGGGGGCTACGAGCAGTACTTC. Translation: CASSLAIGQGGYEQYF.

This clonotype was observed at least ten times. The chain combines TRBV15 with TRBJ2-3; 8 nucleotides align to TRBD2. Losses at the gene ends were 0 bases for V and 4 bases for J; bases not matched to a gene: 6. The germline V gene has CDR1 LNHNV and CDR2 YYDKDF (reference sequence). CDR3 size: 16 residues. The CDR3: CATSRDPSGRADTQYF. The CDR3 DNA is TGTGCCACCAGCAGAGATCCCAGCGGGAGAGCAGATACGCAGTATTTT.

The chain links TRBV30 to TRBJ2-7; 9 nucleotides line up with TRBD2. Losses at the gene ends were 8 bases for V and 6 bases for J; bases not matched to a gene: 8. CDR1 is GTSNPN, CDR2 SVGIG, per germline (reference sequence). This CDR3 spans 12 amino acids. CDR3: CARVAGVGEQYF. The CDR3 bases are TGTGCCCGGGTAGCGGGAGTTGGCGAGCAGTACTTC.

Comments on this clonotype: A much larger clone lies a single base off, so this may be a read error. The rearrangement uses TRBV11-2 and TRBJ2-7; 10 bases match TRBD1. CDR3 length: 19 amino acids. CDR1 and CDR2 from the germline V gene are SGHAT and FQNNGV. This CDR3 reads CASSLDLGTGAMISYAQYF. CDR3 sequence (DNA): TGTGCCAGCAGCTTGGATCTAGGGACAGGGGCCATGATCTCCTACGCGCAGTACTTC.

Many counts were recorded for this clonotype. The chain employs TRBV29-1 and TRBJ2-1, with 8 bases aligning to TRBD1. The CDR3 covers 16 residues. CDR1 SQVTM and CDR2 ANQGSEA come from the germline V gene. V trimming: 3 bases; J trimming: 0 bases; junction bases outside the gene matches: 7. The CDR3 spells CSVDWRQGSSYNEQFF. The CDR3 DNA reads as TGCAGCGTTGATTGGAGACAGGGGAGCTCCTACAATGAGCAGTTCTTC.

This clonotype was seen many times. In nucleotides, the CDR3 is TGTGCCAGCAGTACACGGACAGGGTGGCCCGGGGAGCTGTTTTTT. Protein: CASSTRTGWPGELFF. The chain recombines TRBV12-3 or TRBV12-4 with TRBJ2-2, with 8 positions matching TRBD1. The CDR3 has 15 amino acids. The J segment lost 6 bases and the V segment lost 5 bases, leaving 8 bases of the junction unmatched.

Details on this clonotype: A read error may be the cause here, since a much bigger clone is one base away. The conserved phenylalanine or tryptophan normally closing the CDR3 is absent here, so this likely arose from a read error. The CDR3 coding sequence is TGCGCCAGCAGCTGGGACGGAACAGGGGTTAACACTGAAGCTTTCTAT. It translates to CASSWDGTGVNTEAFY. The chain couples TRBV5-1 to TRBJ1-1, with TRBD1 identical over 7 bases. Germline V gives CDR1 SGHRS, CDR2 YFSETQ. The CDR3 is 16 residues long. The V gene end was trimmed by 3 bases and the J gene end by 2 bases; junction bases not matched to a gene: 10.

This clonotype was found many times. The CDR3 reads CASSTRTYGYTF. CDR3 DNA sequence: TGTGCCAGCAGTACCCGGACTTATGGCTACACCTTC. V and J are TRBV12-3 or TRBV12-4 and TRBJ1-2, with D uncertain. Between the trimmed V and J ends, which lost 5 bases and 5 bases, there was a span of 9 bases. The CDR3 extends over 12 amino acids.

This clonotype was seen a single time. The rearrangement uses TRBV5-1 and TRBJ2-5; the D is unclear. Per the germline V gene, CDR1 is SGHRS and CDR2 is YFSETQ. The CDR3 runs to 14 residues. V shed 0 bases and J shed 5 bases, with 11 bases lying between them. The DNA for the CDR3 is TGCGCCAGCAGCTTGGGGCCAGTAGAGGAGACCCAGTACTTC. This encodes CASSLGPVEETQYF.

This clonotype was found many times. Relative to the germline gene, one junction end is altered; a read error may explain this. CDR3 in amino acids: CASSEWGGPNTGDLFF. In nucleotides, the CDR3 is TGTGCCAGCAGTGAATGGGGCGGACCGAACACCGGGGACCTGTTTTTT. The chain couples TRBV6-1 to TRBJ2-2, with D possibly being TRBD1 or TRBD2 (5 bases each). The CDR3 covers 16 residues. From germline, CDR1 is MNHNS and CDR2 SASEGT.

This clonotype was recorded only once. A much larger clone differs from this one at a single base, so this may be a read error. Here the CDR3 DNA reads TGTGCCAGCAGCGTGGTTGCGGGATCTTTCTACGAGCAGTACTTC. It encodes CASSVVAGSFYEQYF. V and J are TRBV5-6 and TRBJ2-7, with a possible D match to TRBD2 (6 bases). The CDR3 covers 15 residues. V was cut by 4 bases and J by 3 bases, with 17 bases left in between. Germline loops: CDR1 SGHDT, CDR2 YYEEEE.

The chain combines TRBV27 with TRBJ1-4; 9 bases map to TRBD1. CDR1 is MNHEY and CDR2 is SMNVEV in the germline V gene (reference sequence). Trimming removed 3 bases from V and 5 bases from J; junction bases left unmatched: 4. This CDR3 is 15 amino acids long. In DNA, the CDR3 is TGTGCCAGCAGTTTCGCCGGGACAGGGAATGAAAAACTGTTTTTT. Its translation is CASSFAGTGNEKLFF.

To note about this clonotype: Its ends do not fully match the called genes, so a read error is possible. The rearrangement links TRBV27 to TRBJ2-1; 7 bases agree with TRBD2. This CDR3 has 18 residues. CDR1 and CDR2 (germline): MNHEY, SMNVEV (reference sequence). The CDR3 DNA sequence: TGTTCCAGCAGACCCCGGACTAGGGGATTTAGCTCCTACAATGAGCAGTTCTTC. It specifies CSSRPRTRGFSSYNEQFF.

This clonotype has a count of ten or more. Without the conserved terminal phenylalanine or tryptophan, this CDR3 likely stems from a read error. It is unclear where the CDR3 begins or ends on the DNA, so no DNA is shown, and the CDR3 is as TCRdb lists it. V gene TRBV29-1 combines with J gene TRBJ1-1. Germline V lookup: CDR1 SQVTM, CDR2 ANQGSEA. A total of 14 residues make up the CDR3, ends included. The CDR3 region is CSVEDFPGLGLGPI.

This clonotype was counted ten times or more. The V and J genes are TRBV2 and TRBJ1-3; D gene unclear. CDR3 length equals 13 residues. Germline CDR1 reads SNHLY; CDR2 reads FYNNEI. Trimming left V 2 bases short and J 1 base short, with 3 bases between. The CDR3 protein is CASSERSGNTIYF. The CDR3, as DNA: TGTGCCAGCAGTGAAAGATCTGGAAACACCATATATTTT.

This clonotype appeared many times. The gene calls are TRBV28 and TRBJ2-7, with unresolved D. Between the trimmed V and J ends, which lost 5 bases and 3 bases, there was a span of 14 bases. Germline V gene data show CDR1 as MDHEN and CDR2 as SYDVKM. This CDR3 is 14 amino acids long. The CDR3 DNA follows: TGTGCCAGCAGTCCCGGGCCGCGGCGCTACGAGCAGTACTTC. This encodes CASSPGPRRYEQYF.